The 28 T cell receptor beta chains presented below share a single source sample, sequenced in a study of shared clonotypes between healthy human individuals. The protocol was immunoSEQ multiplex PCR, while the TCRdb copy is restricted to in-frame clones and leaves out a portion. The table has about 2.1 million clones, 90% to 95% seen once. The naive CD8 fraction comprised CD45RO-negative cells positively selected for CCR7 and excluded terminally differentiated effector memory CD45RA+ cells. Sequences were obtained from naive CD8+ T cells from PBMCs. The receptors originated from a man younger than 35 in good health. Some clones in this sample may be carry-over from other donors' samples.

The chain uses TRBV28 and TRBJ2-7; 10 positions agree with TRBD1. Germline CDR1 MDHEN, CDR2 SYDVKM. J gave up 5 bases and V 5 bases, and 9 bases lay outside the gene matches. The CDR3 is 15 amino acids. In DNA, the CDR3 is TGTGCCAGCAGTCACCAGACAGGGGGCTTCGACGAGCAGTACTTC. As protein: CASSHQTGGFDEQYF.

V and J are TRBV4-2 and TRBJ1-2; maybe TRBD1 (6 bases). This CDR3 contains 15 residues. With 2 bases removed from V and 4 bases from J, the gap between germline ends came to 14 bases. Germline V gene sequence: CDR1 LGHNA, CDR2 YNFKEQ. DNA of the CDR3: TGTGCCAGCAGCCAAAGGGGGGACGCCCCCTATGGCTACACCTTC. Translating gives CASSQRGDAPYGYTF.

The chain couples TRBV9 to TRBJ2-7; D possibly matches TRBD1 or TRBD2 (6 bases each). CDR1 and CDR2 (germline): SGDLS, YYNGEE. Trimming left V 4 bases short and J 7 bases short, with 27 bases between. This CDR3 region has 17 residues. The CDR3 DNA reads TGTGCCAGCAGCACTCGAAGGGGGGACGCAGATCTAGGGGAGCAGTACTTC. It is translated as CASSTRRGDADLGEQYF. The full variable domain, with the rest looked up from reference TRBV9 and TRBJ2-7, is DSGVTQTPKHLITATGQRVTLRCSPRSGDLSVYWYQQSLDQGLQFLIQYYNGEERAKGNILERFSAQQFPDLHSELNLSSLELGDSALYFCASSTRRGDADLGEQYFGPGTRLTVT.

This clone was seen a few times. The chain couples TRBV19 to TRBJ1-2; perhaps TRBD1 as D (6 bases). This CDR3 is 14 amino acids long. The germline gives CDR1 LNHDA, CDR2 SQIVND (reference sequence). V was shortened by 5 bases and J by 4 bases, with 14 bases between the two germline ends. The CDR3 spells CASSLNLRGYGYTF. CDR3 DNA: TGTGCCAGTAGTCTCAATCTCAGGGGCTATGGCTACACCTTC.

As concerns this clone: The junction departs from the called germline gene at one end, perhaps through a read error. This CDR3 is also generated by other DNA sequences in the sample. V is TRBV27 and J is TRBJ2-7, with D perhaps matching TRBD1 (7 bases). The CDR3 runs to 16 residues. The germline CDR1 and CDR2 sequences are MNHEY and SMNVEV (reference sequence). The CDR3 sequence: CASRFWGQGGPYEQYF. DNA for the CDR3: TGTGCCAGCAGATTCTGGGGGCAGGGGGGACCCTACGAACAGTACTTC.

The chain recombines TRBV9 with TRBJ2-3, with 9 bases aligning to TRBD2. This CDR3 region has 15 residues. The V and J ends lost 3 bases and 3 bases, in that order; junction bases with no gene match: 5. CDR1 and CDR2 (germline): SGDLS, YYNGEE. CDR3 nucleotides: TGTGCCAGCAGCGATACTAGCGGGCGGACAGATACGCAGTATTTT. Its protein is CASSDTSGRTDTQYF.

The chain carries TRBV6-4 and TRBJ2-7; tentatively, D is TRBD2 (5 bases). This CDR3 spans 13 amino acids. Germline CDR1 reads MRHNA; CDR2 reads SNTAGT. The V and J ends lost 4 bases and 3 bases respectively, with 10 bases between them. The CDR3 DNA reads TGTGCCAGCAGTGTCTTGGGGAGCTACGAGCAGTACTTC. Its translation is CASSVLGSYEQYF.

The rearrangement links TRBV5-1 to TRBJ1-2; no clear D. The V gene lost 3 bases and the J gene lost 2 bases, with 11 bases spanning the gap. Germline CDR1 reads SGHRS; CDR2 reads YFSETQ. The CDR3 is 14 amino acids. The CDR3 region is CASSSYDGNYGYTF. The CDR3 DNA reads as TGCGCCAGCAGCTCCTATGACGGGAACTATGGCTACACCTTC.

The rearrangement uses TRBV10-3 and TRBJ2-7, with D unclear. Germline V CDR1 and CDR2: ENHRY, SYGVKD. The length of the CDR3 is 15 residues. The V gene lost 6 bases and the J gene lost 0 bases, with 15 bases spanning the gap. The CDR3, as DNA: TGTGCCATCAGCGTGGACGGAGTAAGCTCCTACGAGCAGTACTTC. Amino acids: CAISVDGVSSYEQYF.

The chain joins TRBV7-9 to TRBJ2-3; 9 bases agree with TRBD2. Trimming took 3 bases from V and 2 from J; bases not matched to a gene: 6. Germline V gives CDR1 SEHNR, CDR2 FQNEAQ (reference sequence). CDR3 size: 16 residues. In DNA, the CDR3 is TGTGCCAGCAGCTTCGGACTAGCGCAAAACACAGATACGCAGTATTTT. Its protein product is CASSFGLAQNTDTQYF.

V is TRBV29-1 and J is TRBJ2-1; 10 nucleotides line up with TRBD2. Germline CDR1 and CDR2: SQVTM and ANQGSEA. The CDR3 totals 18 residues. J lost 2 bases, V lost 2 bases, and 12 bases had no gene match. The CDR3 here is CSVEFWSKLAGPYNEQFF. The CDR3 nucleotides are TGCAGCGTTGAATTTTGGAGTAAACTAGCGGGGCCCTACAATGAGCAGTTCTTC.

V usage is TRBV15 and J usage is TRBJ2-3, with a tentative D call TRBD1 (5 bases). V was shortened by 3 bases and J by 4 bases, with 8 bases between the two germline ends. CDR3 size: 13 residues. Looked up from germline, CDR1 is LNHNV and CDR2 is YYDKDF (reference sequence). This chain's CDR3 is CATSSKGADTQYF. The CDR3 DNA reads TGTGCCACCAGCAGCAAAGGGGCAGATACGCAGTATTTT.

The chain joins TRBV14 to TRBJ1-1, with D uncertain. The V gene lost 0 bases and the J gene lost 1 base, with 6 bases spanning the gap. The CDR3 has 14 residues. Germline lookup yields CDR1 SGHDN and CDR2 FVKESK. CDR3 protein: CASSQERANTEAFF. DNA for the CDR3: TGTGCCAGCAGCCAAGAACGGGCGAACACTGAAGCTTTCTTT.

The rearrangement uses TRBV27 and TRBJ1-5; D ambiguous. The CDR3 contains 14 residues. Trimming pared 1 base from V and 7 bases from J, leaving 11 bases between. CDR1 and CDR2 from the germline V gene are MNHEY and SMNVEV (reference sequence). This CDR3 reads CASSLFPGRQPQHF. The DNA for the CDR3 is TGTGCCAGCAGTTTATTTCCGGGAAGGCAGCCCCAGCATTTT.

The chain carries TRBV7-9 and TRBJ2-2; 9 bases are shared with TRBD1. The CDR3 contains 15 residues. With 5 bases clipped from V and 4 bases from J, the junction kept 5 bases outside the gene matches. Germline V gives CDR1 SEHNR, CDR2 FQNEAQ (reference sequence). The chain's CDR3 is CASSTGQGPTGELFF. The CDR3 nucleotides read TGTGCCAGCAGCACCGGACAGGGGCCCACCGGGGAGCTGTTTTTT. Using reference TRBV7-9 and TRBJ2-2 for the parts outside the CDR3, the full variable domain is DTGVSQNPRHKITKRGQNVTFRCDPISEHNRLYWYRQTLGQGPEFLTYFQNEAQLEKSRLLSDRFSAERPKGSFSTLEIQRTEQGDSAMYLCASSTGQGPTGELFFGEGSRLTVL.

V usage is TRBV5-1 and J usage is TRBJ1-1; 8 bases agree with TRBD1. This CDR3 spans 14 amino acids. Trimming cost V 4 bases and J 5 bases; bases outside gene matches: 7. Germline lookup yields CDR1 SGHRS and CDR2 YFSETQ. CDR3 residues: CASSPDRGKTEAFF. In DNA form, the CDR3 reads TGCGCCAGCAGCCCAGACAGGGGTAAGACTGAAGCTTTCTTT.

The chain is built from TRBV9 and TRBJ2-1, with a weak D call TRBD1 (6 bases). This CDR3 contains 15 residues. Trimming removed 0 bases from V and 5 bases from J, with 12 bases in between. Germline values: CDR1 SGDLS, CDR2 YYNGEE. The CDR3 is CASSVGGGPHNEQFF. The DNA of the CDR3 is TGTGCCAGCAGCGTAGGAGGGGGACCACACAATGAGCAGTTCTTC.

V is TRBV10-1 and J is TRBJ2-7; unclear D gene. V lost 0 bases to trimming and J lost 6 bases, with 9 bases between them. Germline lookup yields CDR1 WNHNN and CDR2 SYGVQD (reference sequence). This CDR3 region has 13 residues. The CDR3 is CASSESRSAEQYF. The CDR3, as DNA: TGCGCCAGCAGTGAGTCGAGGAGCGCCGAGCAGTACTTC.

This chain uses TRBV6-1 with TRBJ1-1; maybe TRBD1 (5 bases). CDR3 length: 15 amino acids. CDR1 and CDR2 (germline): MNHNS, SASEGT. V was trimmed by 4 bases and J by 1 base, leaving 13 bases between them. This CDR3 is CASSGVPGRNTEAFF. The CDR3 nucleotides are TGTGCCAGCAGTGGTGTCCCAGGGAGGAACACTGAAGCTTTCTTT.

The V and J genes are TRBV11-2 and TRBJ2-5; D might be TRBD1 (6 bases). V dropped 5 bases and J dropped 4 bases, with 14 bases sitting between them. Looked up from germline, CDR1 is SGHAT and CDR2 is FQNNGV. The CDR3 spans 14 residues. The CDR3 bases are TGTGCCAGCAGCCCCCACCTGACAGGAGAGACCCAGTACTTC. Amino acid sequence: CASSPHLTGETQYF.

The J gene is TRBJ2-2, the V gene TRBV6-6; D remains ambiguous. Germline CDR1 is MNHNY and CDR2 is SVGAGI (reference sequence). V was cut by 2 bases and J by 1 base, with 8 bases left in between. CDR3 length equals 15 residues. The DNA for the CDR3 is TGTGCCAGCAGTTACGGGCGGATGAACACCGGGGAGCTGTTTTTT. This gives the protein CASSYGRMNTGELFF.

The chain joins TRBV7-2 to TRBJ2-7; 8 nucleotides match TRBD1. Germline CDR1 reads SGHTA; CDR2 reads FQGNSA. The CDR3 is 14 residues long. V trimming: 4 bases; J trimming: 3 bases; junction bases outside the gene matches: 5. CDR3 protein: CASSSRTGYYEQYF. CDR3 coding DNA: TGTGCCAGCAGCTCCCGGACAGGGTACTACGAGCAGTACTTC.

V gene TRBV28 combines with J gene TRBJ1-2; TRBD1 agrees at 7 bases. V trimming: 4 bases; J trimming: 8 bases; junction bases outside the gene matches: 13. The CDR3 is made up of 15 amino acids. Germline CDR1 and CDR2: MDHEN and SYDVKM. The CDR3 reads CASSSRVGGLSGYTF. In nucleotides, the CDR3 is TGTGCCAGCAGTTCTAGGGTAGGGGGCCTGAGCGGCTACACCTTC.

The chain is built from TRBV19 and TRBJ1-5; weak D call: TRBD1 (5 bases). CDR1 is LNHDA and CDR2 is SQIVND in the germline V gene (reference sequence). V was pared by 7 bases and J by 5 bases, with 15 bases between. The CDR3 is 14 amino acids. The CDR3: CASKGLDSYQPQHF. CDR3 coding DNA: TGTGCCAGTAAGGGGTTAGACAGCTATCAGCCCCAGCATTTT.

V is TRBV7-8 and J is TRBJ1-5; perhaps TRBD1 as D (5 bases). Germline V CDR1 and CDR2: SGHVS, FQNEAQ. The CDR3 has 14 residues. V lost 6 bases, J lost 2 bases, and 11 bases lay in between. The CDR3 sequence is CASRQGRGNQPQHF. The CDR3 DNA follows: TGTGCCAGCAGGCAGGGTAGGGGCAATCAGCCCCAGCATTTT.

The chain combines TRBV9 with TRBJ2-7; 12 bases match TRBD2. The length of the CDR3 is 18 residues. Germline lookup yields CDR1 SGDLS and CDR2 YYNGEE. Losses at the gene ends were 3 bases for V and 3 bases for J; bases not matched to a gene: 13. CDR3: CASSEGDMRTSGIYEQYF. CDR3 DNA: TGTGCCAGCAGCGAGGGGGACATGAGGACTAGCGGGATCTACGAGCAGTACTTC.

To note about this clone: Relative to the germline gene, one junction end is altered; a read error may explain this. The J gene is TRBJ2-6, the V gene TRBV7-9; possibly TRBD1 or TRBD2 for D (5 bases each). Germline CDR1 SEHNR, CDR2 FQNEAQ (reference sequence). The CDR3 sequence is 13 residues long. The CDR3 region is CATPGAGANVLSF. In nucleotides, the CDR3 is TGTGCCACTCCCGGGGCTGGGGCCAACGTCCTGTCTTTC.

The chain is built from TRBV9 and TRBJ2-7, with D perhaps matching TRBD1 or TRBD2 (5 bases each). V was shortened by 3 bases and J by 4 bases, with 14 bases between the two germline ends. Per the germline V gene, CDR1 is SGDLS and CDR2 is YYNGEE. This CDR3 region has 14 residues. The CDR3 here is CASSATMGDYEQYF. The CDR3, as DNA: TGTGCCAGCAGCGCGACGATGGGGGATTACGAGCAGTACTTC.